This TCR beta chain was documented in a study of blood T cell repertoires in COVID-19. Study background: In each case, the material was cDNA or gDNA derived from T cells, B-cell-depleted T cells, or PBMCs.

CDR1 is SNHLY and CDR2 is FYNNEI in the germline V gene. With 10 bases clipped from V and 7 bases from J, the junction kept 8 bases outside the gene matches. The CDR3 has 15 residues. This clone showed up just a few times. Clones were sequenced by immunoSEQ multiplex PCR, and TCRdb holds only the in-frame ones, with some missing. The sample shows 250,000 to 300,000 clones, roughly nine tenths of them seen only once. During active infection, Seattle patients enrolled and were then monitored through disease. The chain is built from TRBV2 and TRBJ1-6, with TRBD1 identical over 12 bases. The clonotype was recovered from a young woman with COVID-19, enrolled during active disease. Sample: peripheral blood. DNA for the CDR3: TGTGCCACCGCGAGGGACAGGGGGCTCAATTCACCCCTCCACTTT. Its translation is CATARDRGLNSPLHF.